A selection of T cell receptor beta chains follows, all from one sample in a study of cytomegalovirus exposure and HLA in healthy donors. Repertoires were generated with immunoSEQ multiplex PCR, while TCRdb's copy carries only in-frame clones and drops some. The table records approximately 190,000 clones, about 84% of them present only once. The sequenced material came from PBMCs. The receptors were sampled from a man aged 50 to 59 in good health and CMV-seronegative. CDR3s include the opening cysteine and the closing phenylalanine or tryptophan. D genes are given only for firm matches. Clone sizes are given selectively: once, few, many, or a class where the clone is expanded.

abundance: -; j_gene: TRBJ2-1; d_gene: TRBD1; v_gene: TRBV19; CDR3aa: CASSLTGFIEQFF; CDR3nt: TGTGCCAGTAGTCTGACAGGGTTTATTGAGCAGTTCTTC
abundance: -; j_gene: TRBJ2-5; d_gene: -; v_gene: TRBV10-1; CDR3aa: CASSERARGETQYF; CDR3nt: TGCGCCAGCAGTGAAAGGGCTCGGGGAGAGACCCAGTACTTC
abundance: once; j_gene: TRBJ2-2; d_gene: -; v_gene: TRBV4-3; CDR3aa: CASSQDRIVRGGELFF; CDR3nt: TGCGCCAGCAGCCAAGATCGAATCGTACGGGGCGGGGAGCTGTTTTTT
abundance: few; j_gene: TRBJ1-3; d_gene: -; v_gene: TRBV5-6; CDR3aa: CASSQGGNTIYF; CDR3nt: TGTGCCAGCAGCCAGGGTGGAAACACCATATATTTT
abundance: -; j_gene: TRBJ2-5; d_gene: -; v_gene: TRBV7-2; CDR3aa: CASSLGGLQETQYF; CDR3nt: TGTGCCAGCAGCTTAGGGGGCCTGCAAGAGACCCAGTACTTC
abundance: few; j_gene: TRBJ2-7; d_gene: TRBD1; v_gene: TRBV19; CDR3aa: CATQAGTGSYEQYF; CDR3nt: TGTGCCACTCAGGCGGGGACAGGGTCCTACGAGCAGTACTTC
abundance: once; j_gene: TRBJ2-7; d_gene: -; v_gene: TRBV4-3; CDR3aa: CASSQGAGLGPYEQYF; CDR3nt: TGCGCCAGCAGCCAAGGTGCAGGGTTGGGGCCATACGAGCAGTACTTC
abundance: -; j_gene: TRBJ2-1; d_gene: -; v_gene: TRBV9; CDR3aa: CASSAASGDSYNEQFF; CDR3nt: TGTGCCAGCAGCGCTGCGTCAGGGGACTCCTACAATGAGCAGTTCTTC
abundance: -; j_gene: TRBJ2-1; d_gene: -; v_gene: TRBV6-6; CDR3aa: CASSYPAPNEQFF; CDR3nt: TGTGCCAGCAGTTACCCCGCGCCCAATGAGCAGTTCTTC
abundance: -; j_gene: TRBJ1-1; d_gene: -; v_gene: TRBV6-5; CDR3aa: CASSKQGITEAFF; CDR3nt: TGTGCCAGCAGTAAGCAGGGGATCACTGAAGCTTTCTTT
abundance: -; j_gene: TRBJ1-1; d_gene: -; v_gene: TRBV20-1; CDR3aa: CSASLVSRAFF; CDR3nt: TGCAGTGCTAGTCTTGTATCTAGAGCTTTCTTT
abundance: -; j_gene: TRBJ2-5; d_gene: -; v_gene: TRBV10-3; CDR3aa: CAISESHRVETQYF; CDR3nt: TGTGCCATCAGTGAGTCGCACAGGGTGGAGACCCAGTACTTC
abundance: -; j_gene: TRBJ2-1; d_gene: TRBD2; v_gene: TRBV10-1; CDR3aa: CASSTREIGGNEQFF; CDR3nt: TGCGCCAGCAGTACGCGGGAGATTGGAGGGAATGAGCAGTTCTTC
abundance: -; j_gene: TRBJ2-7; d_gene: -; v_gene: TRBV7-9; CDR3aa: CASSPKGSGEQYF; CDR3nt: TGTGCCAGCAGCCCTAAGGGGTCTGGAGAGCAGTACTTC
abundance: -; j_gene: TRBJ1-2; d_gene: TRBD1; v_gene: TRBV11-2; CDR3aa: CASSRVGTGANYGYTF; CDR3nt: TGTGCCAGCAGCCGAGTCGGGACAGGGGCTAACTATGGCTACACCTTC
abundance: once; j_gene: TRBJ1-5; d_gene: TRBD1; v_gene: TRBV10-3; CDR3aa: CAISTGADNQPQHF; CDR3nt: TGTGCCATCAGTACAGGGGCGGACAATCAGCCCCAGCATTTT
abundance: -; j_gene: TRBJ1-2; d_gene: -; v_gene: TRBV15; CDR3aa: CATSSGLNYGYTF; CDR3nt: TGTGCCACCAGCAGCGGACTAAACTATGGCTACACCTTC
abundance: -; j_gene: TRBJ2-7; d_gene: -; v_gene: TRBV18; CDR3aa: CASSTDSYEQYF; CDR3nt: TGTGCCAGCTCAACCGACAGTTACGAGCAGTACTTC
abundance: -; j_gene: TRBJ2-1; d_gene: TRBD2; v_gene: TRBV7-3; CDR3aa: CASSLETSRRSYNEQFF; CDR3nt: TGTGCCAGCAGCTTAGAGACTAGCAGACGCTCCTACAATGAGCAGTTCTTC
abundance: -; j_gene: TRBJ1-2; d_gene: -; v_gene: TRBV7-2; CDR3aa: CASSERGGQFYGYTF; CDR3nt: TGTGCCAGCAGCGAACGAGGCGGACAGTTCTATGGCTACACCTTC
abundance: few; j_gene: TRBJ1-3; d_gene: TRBD1; v_gene: TRBV5-1; CDR3aa: CASSGRGSRARNTIYF; CDR3nt: TGCGCCAGCAGCGGCAGGGGGTCCCGGGCTCGGAACACCATATATTTT
abundance: -; j_gene: TRBJ1-5; d_gene: -; v_gene: TRBV2; CDR3aa: CASSTPTLRGNQPQHF; CDR3nt: TGTGCCAGCAGTACCCCGACTCTCCGCGGTAATCAGCCCCAGCATTTT
abundance: -; j_gene: TRBJ2-3; d_gene: TRBD2; v_gene: TRBV11-2; CDR3aa: CASSRGLVADTQYF; CDR3nt: TGTGCCAGCAGCCGAGGACTAGTCGCAGATACGCAGTATTTT
abundance: -; j_gene: TRBJ1-2; d_gene: TRBD1; v_gene: TRBV6-1; CDR3aa: CASSLPGQGASGYTF; CDR3nt: TGTGCCAGCAGTTTACCGGGACAGGGGGCGTCCGGCTACACCTTC
abundance: -; j_gene: TRBJ2-1; d_gene: TRBD2; v_gene: TRBV6-5; CDR3aa: CASSVTSDSEQFF; CDR3nt: TGTGCCAGCAGTGTGACTAGCGATTCTGAGCAGTTCTTC
abundance: -; j_gene: TRBJ2-5; d_gene: -; v_gene: TRBV7-9; CDR3aa: CASSLPPSGRGRLETQYF; CDR3nt: TGTGCCAGCAGCTTACCCCCCAGCGGGCGTGGGCGCCTAGAGACCCAGTACTTC
abundance: -; j_gene: TRBJ1-2; d_gene: TRBD1; v_gene: TRBV5-4; CDR3aa: CASRVGQGNYGYTF; CDR3nt: TGTGCCAGCAGGGTGGGACAGGGAAACTATGGCTACACCTTC
abundance: -; j_gene: TRBJ1-5; d_gene: -; v_gene: TRBV7-8; CDR3aa: CASSAGDDSNQPQHF; CDR3nt: TGTGCCAGCTCGGCGGGGGACGACAGCAATCAGCCCCAGCATTTT
abundance: -; j_gene: TRBJ2-5; d_gene: TRBD1; v_gene: TRBV7-2; CDR3aa: CASSPDRAGSQETQYF; CDR3nt: TGTGCCAGCAGCCCCGACAGGGCAGGAAGCCAAGAGACCCAGTACTTC
abundance: once; j_gene: TRBJ2-3; d_gene: -; v_gene: TRBV5-1; CDR3aa: CASSLYMVTDTQYF; CDR3nt: TGCGCCAGCAGCTTGTACATGGTCACAGATACGCAGTATTTT
abundance: -; j_gene: TRBJ1-4; d_gene: TRBD1; v_gene: TRBV7-9; CDR3aa: CASSLGWADRGDEKLFF; CDR3nt: TGTGCCAGCAGCTTAGGATGGGCGGACAGGGGGGATGAAAAACTGTTTTTT
abundance: -; j_gene: TRBJ1-1; d_gene: -; v_gene: TRBV30; CDR3aa: CAWSPIDSLNTEAFF; CDR3nt: TGTGCCTGGAGTCCTATTGACAGCTTGAACACTGAAGCTTTCTTT
abundance: -; j_gene: TRBJ2-7; d_gene: TRBD2; v_gene: TRBV7-9; CDR3aa: CASSPTSGVHYEQYF; CDR3nt: TGTGCCAGCAGCCCAACTAGCGGAGTCCACTACGAGCAGTACTTC
abundance: -; j_gene: TRBJ1-1; d_gene: -; v_gene: TRBV7-2; CDR3aa: CASSLSTEAFF; CDR3nt: TGTGCCAGCAGCCTGAGCACTGAAGCTTTCTTT
abundance: -; j_gene: TRBJ1-2; d_gene: TRBD1; v_gene: TRBV7-2; CDR3aa: CASSSDRGGGYTF; CDR3nt: TGTGCCAGCAGCTCCGACAGGGGAGGTGGCTACACCTTC
abundance: -; j_gene: TRBJ2-5; d_gene: TRBD1; v_gene: TRBV5-4; CDR3aa: CASSRDRGQETQYF; CDR3nt: TGTGCCAGCAGCCGGGACAGGGGGCAGGAGACCCAGTACTTC
abundance: -; j_gene: TRBJ2-7; d_gene: TRBD1; v_gene: TRBV18; CDR3aa: CASSRPDRGSYEQYF; CDR3nt: TGTGCCAGCTCACGACCCGACAGGGGGTCCTACGAGCAGTACTTC
abundance: -; j_gene: TRBJ2-1; d_gene: -; v_gene: TRBV6-1; CDR3aa: CASSRIQRVDNEQFF; CDR3nt: TGTGCCAGCTCGAGAATCCAGCGAGTGGACAATGAGCAGTTCTTC
abundance: -; j_gene: TRBJ2-7; d_gene: TRBD2; v_gene: TRBV13; CDR3aa: CASSLQAGLYEQYF; CDR3nt: TGTGCCAGCAGCTTACAAGCGGGGCTCTACGAGCAGTACTTC
abundance: -; j_gene: TRBJ2-7; d_gene: -; v_gene: TRBV21-1; CDR3aa: CASREGDTPYEQYF; CDR3nt: TGTGCCAGCAGGGAGGGAGACACCCCCTACGAGCAGTACTTC
abundance: once; j_gene: TRBJ1-1; d_gene: -; v_gene: TRBV7-2; CDR3aa: CASNDRRNTEAFF; CDR3nt: TGTGCCAGCAACGACAGGCGGAACACTGAAGCTTTCTTT
abundance: -; j_gene: TRBJ1-3; d_gene: -; v_gene: TRBV10-3; CDR3aa: CAISPSGGNTIYF; CDR3nt: TGTGCCATCTCTCCTAGTGGTGGAAACACCATATATTTT
abundance: -; j_gene: TRBJ1-1; d_gene: -; v_gene: TRBV19; CDR3aa: CASSIWGRQNTEAFF; CDR3nt: TGTGCCAGTAGTATATGGGGGCGGCAGAACACTGAAGCTTTCTTT
abundance: -; j_gene: TRBJ1-6; d_gene: -; v_gene: TRBV15; CDR3aa: CATSRGLTASPLHF; CDR3nt: TGTGCCACCAGCAGGGGACTCACGGCTTCACCCCTCCACTTT